The 30 T cell receptor beta chains reported below all come from one sample, sequenced in a study of CD8+CD57+ T cells in acquired aplastic anemia. Researchers used genomic DNA as the template to profile TCR beta VDJ and CDR3. One entry per CDR3 protein, called by TCRdb with MiXCR from the reads. The repertoire holds tens of thousands of distinct CDR3 sequences, with approximately 45% as singletons. The sequencing input was sorted CD4+, CD8+, or CD8+CD57+ T cells (not recorded which) from PBMCs. All receptors come from a human donor in good health, serving as a control.

Ten or more counts support this clonotype. This rearrangement joins TRBV2 to TRBJ1-5, with no clear D. This CDR3 is built from 15 residues. Germline loops: CDR1 SNHLY, CDR2 FYNNEI. Trimming pared 1 base from V and 1 base from J, leaving 8 bases between. CDR3 amino acids: CASSEGPGSNQPQHF. The CDR3 region has the DNA TGTGCCAGCAGTGAAGGCCCGGGCAGCAATCAGCCCCAGCATTTT.

The chain couples TRBV6-5 to TRBJ1-1; D gene uncertain. The V end was cut by 4 bases, the J end by 11 bases, with 17 bases between. Germline values: CDR1 MNHEY, CDR2 SVGAGI. CDR3 length: 13 amino acids. CDR3: CASSSDGHSYAFF. CDR3 coding DNA: TGTGCCAGCAGTTCCGATGGGCATTCCTACGCTTTCTTT.

The chain is built from TRBV15 and TRBJ2-7, with D perhaps TRBD1 (5 bases). The CDR3 consists of 15 residues. Germline CDR1 LNHNV, CDR2 YYDKDF (reference sequence). V was trimmed by 0 bases and J by 4 bases, leaving 13 bases between them. The CDR3: CATSREGSGIYEQYF. For the CDR3, the DNA is TGTGCCACCAGCAGAGAGGGCTCAGGGATTTACGAGCAGTACTTC.

This clonotype has at least ten counts. This sequence joins TRBV11-3 and TRBJ1-2; D uncertain. The CDR3 extends over 12 amino acids. Germline CDR1 and CDR2: SGHNT and YENEEA. Trimming took 4 bases from V and 6 from J, leaving 9 bases between them. CDR3 bases: TGTGCCAGCAGCTCAAATTGGGATGGCTACACCTTC. Translation: CASSSNWDGYTF.

On this clonotype: Relative to the germline gene, one junction end is altered; a read error may explain this. This chain links TRBV10-1 with TRBJ2-7, with D possibly being TRBD1 (6 bases). This CDR3 is built from 13 residues. The germline V gene encodes CDR1 WNHNN and CDR2 SYGVQD (reference sequence). Written as DNA, the CDR3 is TGCGCCAGCAGTGACAGGGACAACTACGAGCAGTATTTC. Protein: CASSDRDNYEQYF.

Sample share makes this clonotype medium-sized. J is TRBJ1-6 and V is TRBV20-1, with D maybe TRBD1 (5 bases). The CDR3 runs to 14 residues. V lost 0 bases and J 10 bases, leaving 13 bases between the germline ends. CDR1 is DFQATT, CDR2 SNEGSKA, per germline (reference sequence). DNA for the CDR3: TGCAGTGCTAGAGATCTCCGGGGGTCGTCACCCCTCCACTTT. Translation: CSARDLRGSSPLHF.

The rearrangement uses TRBV4-3 and TRBJ2-5, with D perhaps matching TRBD2 (5 bases). Germline-derived CDR1 and CDR2 are LGHNA and YSLEER. V lost 7 bases and J 3 bases, leaving 15 bases between the germline ends. This CDR3 has 14 residues. In DNA form, the CDR3 reads TGCGCCAGCAACCATCCAAGCGGAAAAGAGACCCAGTACTTC. It is translated as CASNHPSGKETQYF.

This sequence joins TRBV12-3 or TRBV12-4 and TRBJ2-1; 10 bases fit TRBD2. V was pared by 6 bases and J by 8 bases, with 7 bases of the junction left unmatched. This CDR3 has 14 residues. The CDR3 DNA is TGTGCCAGCAGCCCGGGACTAGCGATGGATGAGCAGTTCTTC. Protein sequence: CASSPGLAMDEQFF.

The sample holds a few counts of this clonotype. The chain recombines TRBV27 with TRBJ1-2; TRBD1 might be the D (5 bases). Germline loops: CDR1 MNHEY, CDR2 SMNVEV (reference sequence). Trimming took 4 bases from V and 10 from J, leaving 16 bases between them. CDR3 length: 13 residues. The CDR3 coding sequence is TGTGCCAGCAGTTACCGGGACTTATCTCACTACACCTTC. Residues: CASSYRDLSHYTF.

The chain joins TRBV28 to TRBJ1-2; D is ambiguous. V was clipped by 5 bases and J by 2 bases, with 15 bases between them. Germline CDR1 MDHEN, CDR2 SYDVKM. The CDR3 consists of 15 residues. CDR3 amino acids: CASSPLPTRNYGYTF. CDR3 bases: TGTGCCAGCAGTCCGCTCCCCACCCGGAACTATGGCTACACCTTC.

The V and J genes are TRBV20-1 and TRBJ2-3; 8 bases map to TRBD1. Looked up from germline, CDR1 is DFQATT and CDR2 is SNEGSKA (reference sequence). V shed 6 bases, J shed 3 bases, and the junction held 11 bases outside the gene matches. The CDR3 has 15 amino acids. CDR3 coding DNA: TGCAGTGCACCAACAGGGGGACGAGTGACAGATACGCAGTATTTT. Translating gives CSAPTGGRVTDTQYF.

This clonotype was counted many times. This chain uses TRBV2 with TRBJ2-5; D is undetermined. CDR1 and CDR2 from the germline V gene are SNHLY and FYNNEI. Trimming cost V 2 bases and J 5 bases, with 15 bases left between them. The CDR3 spans 15 residues. The CDR3 is CASSETVGILETQYF. The CDR3 nucleotides are TGTGCCAGCAGTGAAACGGTGGGGATCTTGGAGACCCAGTACTTC.

This clonotype turned up a few times. The chain uses TRBV11-1 and TRBJ2-7, with 9 nucleotides matching TRBD1. V trimming: 3 bases; J trimming: 5 bases; junction bases outside the gene matches: 11. Germline assignment: CDR1 SGHAT and CDR2 FQDESV (reference sequence). This CDR3 spans 16 amino acids. CDR3 sequence reads: CASSLGSGTGPNEQYF. The DNA of the CDR3 is TGTGCCAGCAGCTTGGGGAGCGGGACAGGGCCAAACGAGCAGTACTTC.

The chain links TRBV7-8 to TRBJ2-7; D unresolved. The V end lost 0 bases, the J end lost 1 base, and 10 bases lay between the germline ends. Germline V gene lookup returns CDR1 SGHVS and CDR2 FQNEAQ. CDR3 length equals 15 residues. Here the CDR3 reads CASSLAGSSSYEQYF. The CDR3 DNA is TGTGCCAGCAGCTTAGCGGGGTCCTCGTCCTACGAGCAGTACTTC.

The chain uses TRBV12-3 or TRBV12-4 and TRBJ1-5, with 8 bases aligning to TRBD1. The trim removed 6 bases at V and 5 bases at J, leaving 3 bases unmatched. CDR3 length: 13 residues. The CDR3 protein is CASSWTGYQPQHF. The CDR3 DNA follows: TGTGCCAGCAGCTGGACAGGGTATCAGCCCCAGCATTTT.

This clonotype occurred many times. V is TRBV27 and J is TRBJ2-7; TRBD2 agrees at 8 bases. J was trimmed by 4 bases and V by 2 bases; bases with no gene match: 7. The length of the CDR3 is 15 residues. Germline assignment: CDR1 MNHEY and CDR2 SMNVEV (reference sequence). This chain's CDR3 is CASSLRLAPFYEQYF. DNA for the CDR3: TGTGCCAGCAGTTTAAGACTAGCGCCCTTTTACGAGCAGTACTTC.

V and J are TRBV30 and TRBJ2-1; D is ambiguous. Germline CDR1 is GTSNPN and CDR2 is SVGIG (reference sequence). V lost 1 base to trimming and J lost 3 bases, with 7 bases between them. The CDR3 covers 13 residues. CDR3 sequence reads: CAWSDVLYNEQFF. The DNA for the CDR3 is TGTGCCTGGAGTGATGTGCTCTACAATGAGCAGTTCTTC.

This clonotype was detected ten times or more. This sequence joins TRBV6-1 and TRBJ2-7, with 10 bases lining up with TRBD2. This CDR3 comprises 14 residues. The germline CDR1 and CDR2 sequences are MNHNS and SASEGT. V shed 8 bases and J 7 bases; nucleotides not matched to a gene: 11. The DNA of the CDR3 is TGTGCCAGCGACGAGGAAGGGACTAGCGAAGAGCAGTACTTC. It codes for CASDEEGTSEEQYF.

In its sample, this clonotype was seen a few times. This chain connects TRBV19 to TRBJ2-2, with 10 bases lining up with TRBD2. The germline CDR1 and CDR2 sequences are LNHDA and SQIVND (reference sequence). V gave up 7 bases and J gave up 8 bases; unmatched junction bases: 10. The length of the CDR3 is 15 residues. The CDR3 DNA sequence: TGTGCCAGTAATCAGCGGGAGGGCGGGCGTGGGGAGCTGTTTTTT. Translated, it gives CASNQREGGRGELFF.

This clonotype occurred many times. The V and J genes are TRBV20-1 and TRBJ2-7; D is tentatively TRBD1 or TRBD2 (6 bases each). The V end was cut by 7 bases, the J end by 3 bases, with 16 bases between. The CDR3 totals 13 residues. The germline V gene has CDR1 DFQATT and CDR2 SNEGSKA (reference sequence). CDR3 in amino acids: CSGEDSTFYEQYF. For the CDR3, the DNA is TGCAGTGGGGAGGACAGTACCTTCTACGAGCAGTACTTC.

The V and J genes are TRBV30 and TRBJ2-5, with 7 bases that match TRBD2. Looked up from germline, CDR1 is GTSNPN and CDR2 is SVGIG (reference sequence). The CDR3 sequence is 14 residues long. Trimming removed 3 bases from V and 2 bases from J; junction bases left unmatched: 6. CDR3 in amino acids: CAWSSGLEQETQYF. CDR3 in DNA: TGTGCCTGGAGCTCCGGACTAGAGCAAGAGACCCAGTACTTC.

This chain connects TRBV9 to TRBJ1-6; tentative D call: TRBD1 (5 bases). Germline CDR1 and CDR2: SGDLS and YYNGEE. The CDR3 spans 15 residues. V lost 4 bases to trimming and J lost 10 bases, with 18 bases between them. CDR3 coding DNA: TGTGCCAGCAGCCTACGGGACGGAGTGGAGTCACCCCTCCACTTT. It yields the protein CASSLRDGVESPLHF.

This chain links TRBV7-3 with TRBJ1-4; tentative D call: TRBD1 (5 bases). The CDR3 runs to 15 residues. V was cut by 2 bases and J by 11 bases, with 18 bases left in between. Looked up from germline, CDR1 is SGHTA and CDR2 is FQGTGA. CDR3 in DNA: TGTGCCAGCAGCTTAGACGTTGGGGGAATAGGGAAACTGTTTTTT. Its protein product is CASSLDVGGIGKLFF.

CDR3 coding DNA: TGTGCCAGCAGCCCCGACAGGCAGCCCCAGCATTTT. The encoded protein is CASSPDRQPQHF. The chain carries TRBV25-1 and TRBJ1-5; maybe TRBD1 (6 bases). Germline loops: CDR1 MGHDK, CDR2 SYGVNS. Trimming removed 6 bases at V and 7 bases at J, with 10 bases between. This CDR3 is 12 amino acids long.

The sample holds many counts of this clonotype. The chain couples TRBV15 to TRBJ1-4, with unresolved D. The CDR3 has 11 amino acids. The V gene's germline CDR1 is LNHNV and CDR2 YYDKDF (reference sequence). The V end was cut by 8 bases, the J end by 8 bases, with 9 bases between. This chain's CDR3 is CATLYAEKLFF. CDR3 in DNA: TGTGCCACCCTTTACGCGGAAAAACTGTTTTTT.

In the case of this clonotype: Because the CDR3 is missing its conserved closing phenylalanine or tryptophan, this is likely a read error. It is unclear where the CDR3 begins or ends on the DNA, so no DNA is shown, and the CDR3 is as TCRdb lists it. The chain links TRBV25-1 to TRBJ1-5. The CDR3 is made up of 9 amino acids, end residues included. The germline V gene encodes CDR1 MGHDK and CDR2 SYGVNS. CDR3 amino acids: CASSALAGA.

The chain has TRBV11-3 and TRBJ1-1; perhaps TRBD1 as D (5 bases). Germline lookup yields CDR1 SGHNT and CDR2 YENEEA. Trimming removed 4 bases from V and 1 base from J, with 10 bases in between. The CDR3 spans 14 residues. The chain's CDR3 is CASSSRGGNTEAFF. In DNA, the CDR3 is TGTGCCAGCAGCTCCCGGGGGGGGAACACTGAAGCTTTCTTT.

The genes are TRBV19 and TRBJ1-1; TRBD1 matches 7 bases. The CDR3 has 13 amino acids. The V segment lost 5 bases and the J segment 0 bases; nucleotides outside the gene matches: 0. Germline lookup yields CDR1 LNHDA and CDR2 SQIVND (reference sequence). The CDR3: CASSGQVNTEAFF. The CDR3 DNA is TGTGCCAGTAGTGGACAGGTGAACACTGAAGCTTTCTTT.

Ten or more counts support this clonotype. The CDR3 sequence is CASRGQGAYGYTF. CDR3 sequence (DNA): TGTGCCAGCAGGGGACAGGGGGCGTATGGCTACACCTTC. The chain uses TRBV2 and TRBJ1-2; 12 nucleotides agree with TRBD1. With V trimmed by 6 bases and J by 5 bases, 1 base remained unmatched. Per the germline V gene, CDR1 is SNHLY and CDR2 is FYNNEI. The CDR3 totals 13 residues. Complete variable domain (other parts from reference TRBV2 and TRBJ1-2): EPEVTQTPSHQVTQMGQEVILRCVPISNHLYFYWYRQILGQKVEFLVSFYNNEISEKSEIFDDQFSVERPDGSNFTLKIRSTKLEDSAMYFCASRGQGAYGYTFGSGTRLTVV.

As to this clonotype: A much more abundant neighbour one base away suggests this may be a read error. This chain connects TRBV9 to TRBJ2-1; unclear D gene. In germline, CDR1 is SGDLS, CDR2 YYNGEE. The CDR3 length is 15 residues. V lost 7 bases, J lost 6 bases, and 20 bases lay in between. In DNA form, the CDR3 reads TGTGCCAGCGGCCAACCCTATATCCTCACCAATGAGCAGTTCTTC. It translates to CASGQPYILTNEQFF. Combining the CDR3 with reference TRBV9 and TRBJ2-1 gives the whole variable domain DSGVTQTPKHLITATGQRVTLRCSPRSGDLSVYWYQQSLDQGLQFLIQYYNGEERAKGNILERFSAQQFPDLHSELNLSSLELGDSALYFCASGQPYILTNEQFFGPGTRLTVL.